The 5 T cell receptor beta chains in this list originate from one sample, sequenced in a study of patients and donors after allogeneic stem cell transplantation (dated by TCRdb to the early 2020s). The protocol used for the library was RT-PCR. The sequencer listed for this sample is NextSeq 550. The public reads were quality trimmed at Q25 with fastp and then assembled into clones with MiXCR by TCRdb, keeping productive beta chains. Rows merge per CDR3 protein into single entries with the most common DNA and genes. Here the sample has approximately 150,000 distinct CDR3 sequences; 24% occur a single time. The ten largest clones represent 20% to 30% of the sample. Sequenced: blood, either unsorted or a sorted T cell fraction (not recorded which). The receptors come from a human donor who was either an allogeneic HSCT recipient or a stem cell or donor lymphocyte infusion donor (not recorded which). It is not recorded whose cells these are; they may come from a transplant donor.

The chain has TRBV5-1 and TRBJ1-2; D unclear. V lost 4 bases to trimming and J lost 10 bases, with 11 bases between them. CDR1 is SGHRS and CDR2 is YFSETQ in the germline V gene. This CDR3 comprises 11 residues. The CDR3 coding sequence is TGCGCCAGCAGCCTAGCGGACGACTACACCTTC. Its protein is CASSLADDYTF.

The V call is TRBV6-5, the J call TRBJ2-3; no definite D call. With 0 bases removed from V and 4 bases from J, the gap between germline ends came to 11 bases. The germline CDR1 and CDR2 sequences are MNHEY and SVGAGI. This CDR3 region has 15 residues. Written as DNA, the CDR3 is TGTGCCAGCAGTTACTCAGTGGGTCTCGCAGATACGCAGTATTTT. Amino acid sequence: CASSYSVGLADTQYF.

About this clonotype itself: This may stem from a read error, because a much larger clone lies one nucleotide away. Because the CDR3 is missing its conserved closing phenylalanine or tryptophan, this is likely a read error. The chain uses TRBV6-6 and TRBJ2-3, with 7 bases lining up with TRBD1. The V segment lost 4 bases and the J segment 6 bases; nucleotides outside the gene matches: 10. CDR1 and CDR2 (germline): MNHNY, SVGAGI (reference sequence). There are 15 residues in the CDR3. In DNA form, the CDR3 reads TGTGCCAGCAGTTCCCGACAGGGCTTGACGGATACGCAGTATTTG. Translating it yields CASSSRQGLTDTQYL.

This clonotype was counted between two and nine times. The J gene is TRBJ1-2, the V gene TRBV12-3 or TRBV12-4; D unresolved. The CDR3 loop spans 15 amino acids. V shed 0 bases and J shed 2 bases, with 10 bases lying between them. CDR3 sequence (DNA): TGTGCCAGCAGTTTAGCGAAGACATTGAACTATGGCTACACCTTC. This translates into CASSLAKTLNYGYTF.

The chain couples TRBV20-1 to TRBJ1-2; weak D call: TRBD1 (6 bases). V was pared by 0 bases and J by 3 bases, with 23 bases between. The CDR3 length is 18 residues. Germline V lookup: CDR1 DFQATT, CDR2 SNEGSKA (reference sequence). The CDR3 DNA follows: TGCAGTGCTAGAGACTTAACCGTTTGGGGGCTGGTCGACTATGGCTACACCTTC. Its protein product is CSARDLTVWGLVDYGYTF.